The next 30 T cell receptor beta chains were all read from a single sample in a study of CD8 T cells in Susac syndrome. Roughly 0.45 to 1 ug RNA was reverse transcribed with random hexamers. TCRdb analysed the immunoSEQ multiplex PCR reads with MiXCR anew, one entry per CDR3 protein. Of some 200,000 distinct CDR3 sequences listed, about 95% are singletons. The sequencing input was CD4+ T cells from PBMCs. These receptors were obtained from a human donor in good health.

The chain employs TRBV29-1 and TRBJ2-7; D unresolved. The V end lost 6 bases, the J end lost 4 bases, and 19 bases lay between the germline ends. The CDR3 covers 14 residues. Germline V gene sequence: CDR1 SQVTM, CDR2 ANQGSEA. The CDR3 loop is CSVAVGGQRYEQYF. The CDR3 region has the DNA TGCAGCGTCGCCGTAGGTGGGCAGAGGTACGAGCAGTACTTC.

The gene calls are TRBV4-1 and TRBJ2-7, with 8 bases matching TRBD2. Looked up from germline, CDR1 is MGHRA and CDR2 is YSYEKL. The trim removed 5 bases at V and 3 bases at J, leaving 9 bases unmatched. The length of the CDR3 is 15 residues. CDR3 protein: CASSFYSAGGYEQYF. DNA for the CDR3: TGCGCCAGCAGCTTCTATTCTGCGGGGGGCTACGAGCAGTACTTC.

This sequence joins TRBV29-1 and TRBJ2-5, with TRBD2 matching 14 bases. CDR1 SQVTM and CDR2 ANQGSEA come from the germline V gene. The junction had 14 bases not matched to a gene; V was cut back by 6 bases and J by 5 bases. This CDR3 spans 17 amino acids. The CDR3 DNA is TGCAGCGTCGGACTAGCGGGAGGCCTTATCGGGGGGGAGACCCAGTACTTC. It specifies CSVGLAGGLIGGETQYF.

This clonotype was seen once. V and J are TRBV7-8 and TRBJ1-5, with TRBD1 as a possible D gene (5 bases). V lost 5 bases to trimming and J lost 2 bases, with 10 bases between them. Per the germline V gene, CDR1 is SGHVS and CDR2 is FQNEAQ. The CDR3 loop spans 14 amino acids. CDR3 region: CASSPPQGNQPQHF. In DNA form, the CDR3 reads TGTGCCAGCAGCCCCCCACAGGGCAATCAGCCCCAGCATTTT.

The chain links TRBV11-1 to TRBJ2-1; 11 bases align to TRBD1. The CDR3 has 16 amino acids. The germline CDR1 and CDR2 sequences are SGHAT and FQDESV (reference sequence). V lost 2 bases, J lost 5 bases, and 5 bases stayed unmatched. The CDR3 is CASSLTMGQGDNEQFF. For the CDR3, the DNA is TGTGCCAGCAGCTTAACGATGGGACAGGGGGACAATGAGCAGTTCTTC.

This sequence joins TRBV7-9 and TRBJ1-4; D may be TRBD1 (5 bases). Deletions cut 3 bases from V and 7 bases from J, with 12 bases between. CDR3 size: 14 residues. CDR1 is SEHNR, CDR2 FQNEAQ, per germline (reference sequence). This CDR3 reads CASSLRGGLEKLFF. The CDR3 nucleotides are TGTGCCAGCAGCTTGAGGGGAGGACTTGAAAAACTGTTTTTT.

The chain is built from TRBV29-1 and TRBJ2-7; D may be TRBD2 (5 bases). Trimming left V 1 base short and J 3 bases short, with 10 bases between. This CDR3 region has 13 residues. Germline values: CDR1 SQVTM, CDR2 ANQGSEA. The CDR3 reads CSVEVWENYEQYF. The DNA of the CDR3 is TGCAGCGTTGAAGTTTGGGAGAACTACGAGCAGTACTTC.

The chain joins TRBV7-2 to TRBJ2-7, with D tentatively TRBD1 or TRBD2 (5 bases each). Trimming removed 5 bases at V and 2 bases at J, with 13 bases between. CDR1 is SGHTA and CDR2 is FQGNSA in the germline V gene. The CDR3 length is 14 residues. Here the CDR3 DNA reads TGTGCCAGCAGCCCCCCGGGGCCCACCTACGAGCAGTACTTC. Its protein product is CASSPPGPTYEQYF.

The chain is built from TRBV18 and TRBJ2-1; D is unclear. Germline lookup yields CDR1 KGHSH and CDR2 LQKENI. Trimming shortened V by 0 bases and J by 6 bases, and 9 bases separated the two germline ends. CDR3 length: 14 residues. CDR3 bases: TGTGCCAGCTCACCACCGAAAGGGTTCAATGAGCAGTTCTTC. This codes for CASSPPKGFNEQFF.

The chain uses TRBV12-3 or TRBV12-4 and TRBJ2-7; D may correspond to TRBD1 or TRBD2 (7 bases each). V dropped 1 base and J dropped 6 bases, with 25 bases sitting between them. The CDR3 covers 18 residues. CDR3 sequence: CASSLVSGGAHRGVEQYF. The CDR3 DNA is TGTGCCAGCAGTTTAGTATCAGGGGGGGCCCATCGAGGCGTCGAGCAGTACTTC.

Only one count was recorded for this clonotype. V usage is TRBV5-1 and J usage is TRBJ2-5; 7 bases agree with TRBD1. Germline CDR1 SGHRS, CDR2 YFSETQ. This CDR3 has 13 residues. The ends lost 4 bases at V and 5 bases at J; junction bases unmatched: 5. The CDR3 sequence: CASSQTGTETQYF. In DNA, the CDR3 is TGCGCCAGCAGCCAGACAGGGACGGAGACCCAGTACTTC.

The rearrangement joins TRBV12-3 or TRBV12-4 to TRBJ2-7; D gene uncertain. The V gene lost 8 bases and the J gene lost 6 bases, with 23 bases spanning the gap. The CDR3 has 15 residues. The CDR3 nucleotides are TGTGCCAGCTATATCCCGGAAGGGTCCCATCGCGAGCAGTACTTC. Its translation: CASYIPEGSHREQYF.

The chain links TRBV5-1 to TRBJ2-5, with D perhaps assigned TRBD1 or TRBD2 (5 bases each). The CDR3 contains 13 residues. V lost 4 bases and J lost 3, with 10 bases in between. Germline V lookup: CDR1 SGHRS, CDR2 YFSETQ. The CDR3 region is CASSRDGEETQYF. The CDR3 DNA follows: TGCGCCAGCAGCCGGGACGGAGAAGAGACCCAGTACTTC.

V and J are TRBV6-5 and TRBJ2-3; D may correspond to TRBD1 or TRBD2 (5 bases each). CDR1 and CDR2 from the germline V gene are MNHEY and SVGAGI. V was shortened by 4 bases and J by 2 bases, with 10 bases between the two germline ends. The CDR3 is made up of 14 amino acids. The CDR3 region has the DNA TGTGCCAGCAGTTCAGGGAGAGCCACAGATACGCAGTATTTT. As protein: CASSSGRATDTQYF.

The gene calls are TRBV3-1 and TRBJ2-4; no firm D call. The germline V gene encodes CDR1 LGHDT and CDR2 YNNKEL (reference sequence). The V gene lost 11 bases and the J gene lost 0 bases, with 14 bases spanning the gap. The CDR3 runs to 14 residues. For the CDR3, the DNA is TGTGCCCCCAAACCCAAGGGAGCCAAAAACATTCAGTACTTC. Protein product: CAPKPKGAKNIQYF.

The rearrangement uses TRBV3-1 and TRBJ2-7; TRBD2 agrees at 12 bases. CDR1 is LGHDT and CDR2 is YNNKEL in the germline V gene (reference sequence). This CDR3 region has 15 residues. The V segment lost 3 bases and the J segment 2 bases; nucleotides outside the gene matches: 2. The CDR3, as DNA: TGTGCCAGCAGCCAGCTAGCGGGAGGGCCCTACGAGCAGTACTTC. It encodes CASSQLAGGPYEQYF.

The chain uses TRBV20-1 and TRBJ2-1, with D perhaps being TRBD1 or TRBD2 (6 bases each). Germline assignment: CDR1 DFQATT and CDR2 SNEGSKA (reference sequence). Trimming cost V 4 bases and J 4 bases, with 11 bases left between them. This CDR3 spans 13 amino acids. CDR3 in amino acids: CSATGGRYNEQFF. The CDR3 DNA sequence: TGCAGTGCTACCGGGGGCCGATACAATGAGCAGTTCTTC.

The chain couples TRBV5-1 to TRBJ2-7; a possible D gene is TRBD1 (6 bases). Germline V gene data show CDR1 as SGHRS and CDR2 as YFSETQ. V lost 4 bases and J 0 bases, leaving 11 bases between the germline ends. The CDR3 spans 14 residues. CDR3 amino acids: CASSMRTDSYEQYF. The CDR3 DNA follows: TGCGCCAGCAGCATGAGGACAGACTCCTACGAGCAGTACTTC.

The chain joins TRBV20-1 to TRBJ2-5; no clear D. This CDR3 is built from 12 residues. Germline CDR1 DFQATT, CDR2 SNEGSKA (reference sequence). Between the trimmed V and J ends, which lost 6 bases and 4 bases, there was a span of 12 bases. Here the CDR3 DNA reads TGCAGTGCATCGACTTACCCAGAGACCCAGTACTTC. Translating it yields CSASTYPETQYF.

This clonotype was seen just once. V usage is TRBV15 and J usage is TRBJ1-1, with D possibly matching TRBD1 (5 bases). CDR1 and CDR2 from the germline V gene are LNHNV and YYDKDF (reference sequence). This CDR3 is built from 17 residues. The V and J ends lost 3 bases and 0 bases respectively, with 17 bases between them. The CDR3 protein is CATSRDPLGGMNTEAFF. CDR3 nucleotides: TGTGCCACCAGCAGGGACCCCTTGGGGGGAATGAACACTGAAGCTTTCTTT.

The chain links TRBV20-1 to TRBJ2-7; D gene uncertain. V gave up 3 bases and J gave up 2 bases, with 11 bases separating them. In germline, CDR1 is DFQATT, CDR2 SNEGSKA (reference sequence). The CDR3 extends over 13 amino acids. The CDR3 here is CSASGRGPYEQYF. CDR3 nucleotides: TGCAGTGCTAGCGGGCGAGGACCCTACGAGCAGTACTTC.

V is TRBV5-6 and J is TRBJ2-7, with D possibly called TRBD1 or TRBD2 (5 bases each). Germline values: CDR1 SGHDT, CDR2 YYEEEE. This CDR3 region has 13 residues. Trimming cost V 4 bases and J 3 bases, with 11 bases left between them. The CDR3 nucleotides are TGTGCCAGCAGCCGAGGGGCATTCTACGAGCAGTACTTC. This sequence encodes CASSRGAFYEQYF.

This rearrangement joins TRBV28 to TRBJ2-7, with D perhaps assigned TRBD1 or TRBD2 (5 bases each). The germline V gene has CDR1 MDHEN and CDR2 SYDVKM. The CDR3 is 15 amino acids. V was trimmed by 5 bases and J by 0 bases, leaving 14 bases between them. The CDR3 reads CASSPPGTFSYEQYF. Written as DNA, the CDR3 is TGTGCCAGCAGTCCCCCAGGGACCTTCTCCTACGAGCAGTACTTC.

This rearrangement joins TRBV20-1 to TRBJ2-7, with D hard to call. The CDR3 is 13 amino acids. V lost 3 bases and J 5 bases, leaving 14 bases between the germline ends. Germline CDR1 and CDR2: DFQATT and SNEGSKA (reference sequence). CDR3 loop: CSARWYRMNEQYF. CDR3 nucleotides: TGCAGTGCTAGGTGGTATCGAATGAACGAGCAGTACTTC.

In its sample, this clonotype was seen once. The J gene is TRBJ1-2, the V gene TRBV30; 7 nucleotides line up with TRBD1. The V and J ends lost 3 bases and 3 bases, in that order; junction bases with no gene match: 4. CDR3 size: 13 residues. The V gene's germline CDR1 is GTSNPN and CDR2 SVGIG (reference sequence). The CDR3 protein is CAWRPGQYYGYTF. As DNA, the CDR3 is TGTGCCTGGAGGCCGGGACAGTACTATGGCTACACCTTC.

In DNA, the CDR3 is TGTGCCAGCAGCTGGGGACAGCACAATGAGCAGTTCTTC. Translation: CASSWGQHNEQFF. The V gene is TRBV11-2, the J gene TRBJ2-1; 7 bases line up with TRBD1. The CDR3 is 13 residues long. The germline CDR1 and CDR2 sequences are SGHAT and FQNNGV. The ends lost 4 bases at V and 5 bases at J; junction bases unmatched: 2.

This sequence joins TRBV28 and TRBJ2-7; possibly TRBD2 for D (6 bases). Germline loops: CDR1 MDHEN, CDR2 SYDVKM. Trimming shortened V by 4 bases and J by 5 bases, and 9 bases separated the two germline ends. The CDR3 is made up of 12 amino acids. The CDR3 protein is CASSWREHEQYF. In DNA form, the CDR3 reads TGTGCCAGCAGTTGGAGGGAACACGAGCAGTACTTC.

V is TRBV19 and J is TRBJ1-5, with a possible D match to TRBD1 (6 bases). The CDR3 length is 14 residues. Germline V CDR1 and CDR2: LNHDA, SQIVND (reference sequence). Trimming took 4 bases from V and 0 from J, leaving 7 bases between them. Here the CDR3 reads CASSNRDSNQPQHF. As DNA, the CDR3 is TGTGCCAGTAGTAACAGGGATAGCAATCAGCCCCAGCATTTT.

V is TRBV2 and J is TRBJ1-2, with a weak D call TRBD1 (6 bases). V lost 2 bases and J 3 bases, leaving 13 bases between the germline ends. This CDR3 region has 15 residues. Germline CDR1 reads SNHLY; CDR2 reads FYNNEI. The CDR3 DNA reads as TGTGCCAGCAGTGAAATAAAGGGACAAGACTATGGCTACACCTTC. This gives the protein CASSEIKGQDYGYTF. The variable domain in full, completed from reference TRBV2 and TRBJ1-2, reads EPEVTQTPSHQVTQMGQEVILRCVPISNHLYFYWYRQILGQKVEFLVSFYNNEISEKSEIFDDQFSVERPDGSNFTLKIRSTKLEDSAMYFCASSEIKGQDYGYTFGSGTRLTVV.

This CDR3 reads CASSSTGVGYEQYF. The CDR3, as DNA: TGTGCCAGCAGTTCCACAGGGGTGGGTTACGAGCAGTACTTC. The chain links TRBV27 to TRBJ2-7; 7 nucleotides line up with TRBD1. The CDR3 contains 14 residues. The V gene end was trimmed by 4 bases and the J gene end by 4 bases; junction bases not matched to a gene: 7. The germline CDR1 and CDR2 sequences are MNHEY and SMNVEV (reference sequence).